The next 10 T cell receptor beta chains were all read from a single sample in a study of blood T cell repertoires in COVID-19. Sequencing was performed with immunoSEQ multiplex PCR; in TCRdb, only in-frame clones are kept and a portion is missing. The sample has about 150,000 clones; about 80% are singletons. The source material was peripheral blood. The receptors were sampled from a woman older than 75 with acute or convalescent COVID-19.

CDR3 protein: CASSAGIQGLGEKLFF. The DNA of the CDR3 is TGTGCCAGCAGCGCCGGGATACAGGGTTTAGGAGAAAAACTGTTTTTT. This sequence joins TRBV9 and TRBJ1-4; a possible D gene is TRBD1 (6 bases). The V gene's germline CDR1 is SGDLS and CDR2 YYNGEE. The CDR3 sequence is 16 residues long. The V end was cut by 3 bases, the J end by 8 bases, with 20 bases between. Variable domain in full (rest from reference TRBV9 and TRBJ1-4): DSGVTQTPKHLITATGQRVTLRCSPRSGDLSVYWYQQSLDQGLQFLIQYYNGEERAKGNILERFSAQQFPDLHSELNLSSLELGDSALYFCASSAGIQGLGEKLFFGSGTQLSVL.

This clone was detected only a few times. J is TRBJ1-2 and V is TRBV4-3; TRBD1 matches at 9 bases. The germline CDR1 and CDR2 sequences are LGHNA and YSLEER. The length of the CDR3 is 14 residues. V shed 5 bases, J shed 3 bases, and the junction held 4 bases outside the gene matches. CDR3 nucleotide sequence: TGCGCCAGCAGCAGACAGGGGGGGGACTATGGCTACACCTTC. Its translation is CASSRQGGDYGYTF.

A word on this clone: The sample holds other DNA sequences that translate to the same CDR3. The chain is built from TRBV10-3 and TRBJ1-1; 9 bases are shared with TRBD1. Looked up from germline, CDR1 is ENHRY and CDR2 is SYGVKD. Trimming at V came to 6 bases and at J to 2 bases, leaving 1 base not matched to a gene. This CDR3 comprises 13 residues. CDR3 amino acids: CAIRGQGNTEAFF. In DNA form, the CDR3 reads TGTGCCATCAGGGGACAGGGAAACACTGAAGCTTTCTTT.

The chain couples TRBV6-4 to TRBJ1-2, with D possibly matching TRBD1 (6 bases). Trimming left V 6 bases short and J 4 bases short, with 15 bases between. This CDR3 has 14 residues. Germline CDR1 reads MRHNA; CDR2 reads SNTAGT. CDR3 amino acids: CASREFSDSYGYTF. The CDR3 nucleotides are TGTGCCAGCAGGGAATTCTCGGACAGCTATGGCTACACCTTC.

The CDR3: CASRRTGGNTIYF. The CDR3 DNA follows: TGTGCCAGCAGAAGGACAGGGGGAAACACCATATATTTT. The gene calls are TRBV12-3 or TRBV12-4 and TRBJ1-3, with TRBD1 matching 8 bases. The CDR3 loop spans 13 amino acids. Losses at the gene ends were 6 bases for V and 4 bases for J; bases not matched to a gene: 2.

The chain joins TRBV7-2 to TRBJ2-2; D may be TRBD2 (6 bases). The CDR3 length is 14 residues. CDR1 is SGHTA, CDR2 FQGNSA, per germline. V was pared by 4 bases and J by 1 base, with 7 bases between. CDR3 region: CASSWGVNTGELFF. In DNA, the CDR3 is TGTGCCAGCAGCTGGGGGGTGAACACCGGGGAGCTGTTTTTT. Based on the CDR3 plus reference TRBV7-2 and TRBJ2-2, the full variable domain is GAGVSQSPSNKVTEKGKDVELRCDPISGHTALYWYRQSLGQGLEFLIYFQGNSAPDKSGLPSDRFSAERTGGSVSTLTIQRTQQEDSAVYLCASSWGVNTGELFFGEGSRLTVL.

The CDR3, as DNA: TGTGCCAGTAGTATGGGCTGGAACTACTATGGCTACACCTTC. Its translation is CASSMGWNYYGYTF. V usage is TRBV19 and J usage is TRBJ1-2; D not certain. Trimming shortened V by 3 bases and J by 3 bases, and 11 bases separated the two germline ends. Germline CDR1 is LNHDA and CDR2 is SQIVND (reference sequence). The CDR3 has 14 amino acids.

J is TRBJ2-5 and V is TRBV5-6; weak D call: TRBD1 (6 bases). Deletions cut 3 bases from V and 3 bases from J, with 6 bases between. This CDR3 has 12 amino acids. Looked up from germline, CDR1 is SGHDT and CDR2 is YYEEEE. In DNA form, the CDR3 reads TGTGCCAGCAGCTGGACAGAAGAGACCCAGTACTTC. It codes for CASSWTEETQYF.

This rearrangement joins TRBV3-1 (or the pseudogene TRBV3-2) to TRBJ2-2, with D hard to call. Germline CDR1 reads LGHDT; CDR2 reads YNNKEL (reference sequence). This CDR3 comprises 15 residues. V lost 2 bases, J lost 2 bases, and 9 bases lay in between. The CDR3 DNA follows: TGTGCCAGCAGCCAATGGGCAGGCAACACCGGGGAGCTGTTTTTT. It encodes CASSQWAGNTGELFF.

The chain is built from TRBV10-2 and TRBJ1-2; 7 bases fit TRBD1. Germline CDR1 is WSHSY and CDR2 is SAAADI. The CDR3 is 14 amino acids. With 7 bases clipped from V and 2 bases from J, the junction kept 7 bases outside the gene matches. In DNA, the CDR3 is TGCGCCAGCACCCCGACAGGGAGCAACTATGGCTACACCTTC. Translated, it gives CASTPTGSNYGYTF.